This entry lists 15 T cell receptor beta chains sequenced from one sample in a study of T cells in Graves' hyperthyroidism and ophthalmopathy. TCR beta CDR3 regions were amplified from RNA transcripts. HTBI primers drove first-round RT-PCR of the TCR CDR3. TCRdb re-called the multiplex PCR reads through MiXCR, storing one row per CDR3 protein. Of roughly 500,000 distinct CDR3 sequences in the sample, approximately 48% were seen once. Sequencing was done on a sample of peripheral blood or thyroid tissue (not recorded which). These receptors all come from an adult woman with Graves' disease, either hyperthyroidism or ophthalmopathy (not recorded which).

The chain carries TRBV2 and TRBJ1-4, with 8 positions matching TRBD1. Germline V gives CDR1 SNHLY, CDR2 FYNNEI. V gave up 5 bases and J gave up 7 bases; unmatched junction bases: 6. This CDR3 spans 14 amino acids. CDR3: CASSPKTGVEKLFF. The CDR3 DNA reads as TGTGCCAGCAGTCCTAAGACAGGGGTTGAAAAACTGTTTTTT.

This sequence joins TRBV7-9 and TRBJ2-7; TRBD2 is a possible D gene (6 bases). The V gene's germline CDR1 is SEHNR and CDR2 FQNEAQ (reference sequence). The V and J ends lost 5 bases and 1 base respectively, with 12 bases between them. The CDR3 loop spans 14 amino acids. The CDR3 DNA reads TGTGCCAGCAGCCCCGCTAGCGAATCCTACGAGCAGTACTTC. As protein: CASSPASESYEQYF.

This clonotype was recorded at least ten times. The chain couples TRBV12-3 or TRBV12-4 to TRBJ1-1; D is uncertain. The CDR3 consists of 12 residues. Trimming took off 2 bases at V and 4 bases at J, with 5 bases between the two ends. The CDR3 DNA follows: TGTGCCAGCAGTTTATTGGGCACTGAAGCTTTCTTT. Its translation is CASSLLGTEAFF.

The chain carries TRBV12-3 or TRBV12-4 and TRBJ1-4; 9 bases map to TRBD1. The CDR3 contains 15 residues. Germline trimming cut 6 bases from V and 7 bases from J; bases unmatched to any gene: 9. The CDR3 sequence is CASRTTGGAPEKLFF. As DNA, the CDR3 is TGTGCCAGCAGGACAACAGGGGGCGCGCCTGAAAAACTGTTTTTT.

This clonotype occurred a few times. A read error may explain this, as a much larger clone is one base away. This rearrangement joins TRBV20-1 to TRBJ2-7, with TRBD1 matching 11 bases. The length of the CDR3 is 13 residues. CDR1 is DFQATT and CDR2 is SNEGSKA in the germline V gene (reference sequence). With V trimmed by 5 bases and J by 6 bases, 6 bases remained unmatched. CDR3 DNA sequence: TGCAGTGCTGCTCGGACAGGGGGCGGCGAGCAGTACTTC. Protein product: CSAARTGGGEQYF.

The chain is built from TRBV5-1 and TRBJ1-3; no definite D call. Germline CDR1 SGHRS, CDR2 YFSETQ. The CDR3 runs to 11 residues. V was clipped by 0 bases and J by 7 bases, with 2 bases between them. In DNA form, the CDR3 reads TGCGCCAGCAGCTTGGACAACACCATATATTTT. This codes for CASSLDNTIYF.

Worth noting for this clonotype: A read error may be the cause here, since a much bigger clone is one base away. The gene calls are TRBV12-3 or TRBV12-4 and TRBJ1-1; D is undetermined. Trimming took 3 bases from V and 12 from J, leaving 11 bases between them. The CDR3 loop spans 11 amino acids. The CDR3 region has the DNA TGTGCCAGCAGTTTTGGCGATAGGACTTTCTTT. It translates to CASSFGDRTFF.

Comments on this clonotype: Relative to the germline gene, one junction end is altered; a read error may explain this. The chain joins TRBV2 to TRBJ2-5; TRBD2 aligns across 8 bases. CDR3 size: 13 residues. The germline gives CDR1 SNHLY, CDR2 FYNNEI. In DNA, the CDR3 is TGTGCCAGCAGTGAGGGGGCGGGAGGCTTACCAGAATTC. It specifies CASSEGAGGLPEF.

This clonotype was observed many times. The V and J genes are TRBV29-1 and TRBJ1-1; 9 bases are shared with TRBD1. This CDR3 has 14 residues. Germline CDR1 SQVTM, CDR2 ANQGSEA. Trimming removed 3 bases from V and 5 bases from J; junction bases left unmatched: 7. The CDR3 bases are TGCAGCGTTGAGAAACAGGGGGCTAGGACTGAAGCTTTCTTT. Translated, it gives CSVEKQGARTEAFF. Drawing the rest from reference TRBV29-1 and TRBJ1-1, the complete variable domain is SAVISQKPSRDICQRGTSLTIQCQVDSQVTMMFWYRQQPGQSLTLIATANQGSEATYESGFVIDKFPISRPNLTFSTLTVSNMSPEDSSIYLCSVEKQGARTEAFFGQGTRLTVV.

The chain has TRBV29-1 and TRBJ1-6, with D maybe TRBD1 (5 bases). This CDR3 contains 14 residues. The germline V gene has CDR1 SQVTM and CDR2 ANQGSEA. The ends were cut back, 7 bases at V and 0 bases at J, with 10 bases in the middle. The CDR3 DNA follows: TGCAGCGCGGGGGGTAGCTCCTATAATTCACCCCTCCACTTT. This translates into CSAGGSSYNSPLHF.

This clonotype was observed many times. This chain uses TRBV11-2 with TRBJ2-5; 10 nucleotides line up with TRBD2. V shed 3 bases, J shed 3 bases, and the junction held 4 bases outside the gene matches. Germline V CDR1 and CDR2: SGHAT, FQNNGV. The CDR3 consists of 15 residues. CDR3 loop: CASSFSGLAEETQYF. CDR3 nucleotides: TGTGCCAGCAGCTTCAGTGGACTAGCGGAAGAGACCCAGTACTTC.

This clonotype was detected many times. The V gene is TRBV5-1, the J gene TRBJ2-7; maybe TRBD1 (5 bases). The germline V gene has CDR1 SGHRS and CDR2 YFSETQ. Trimming left V 5 bases short and J 2 bases short, with 14 bases between. The CDR3 is 14 residues long. CDR3 in amino acids: CASRSSDRAYEQYF. DNA of the CDR3: TGCGCCAGCAGGTCGTCCGACAGAGCCTACGAGCAGTACTTC.

The gene calls are TRBV4-1 and TRBJ1-2; TRBD1 might be the D (6 bases). The CDR3 consists of 13 residues. Germline V gene data show CDR1 as MGHRA and CDR2 as YSYEKL. V lost 4 bases, J lost 8 bases, and 14 bases lay in between. In nucleotides, the CDR3 is TGCGCCAGCAGCCGGGCGGGGGCTGGGGGCTACACCTTC. This translates into CASSRAGAGGYTF.

This clonotype showed up many times. This chain joins TRBV10-2 and TRBJ2-5; 9 bases match TRBD2. Germline-derived CDR1 and CDR2 are WSHSY and SAAADI. This CDR3 is 17 amino acids long. V shed 0 bases, J shed 5 bases, and the junction held 10 bases outside the gene matches. The CDR3 loop is CASSESMGLAGAETQYF. In DNA, the CDR3 is TGCGCCAGCAGTGAGTCGATGGGACTAGCAGGGGCGGAGACCCAGTACTTC.

The V and J genes are TRBV7-9 and TRBJ1-6, with 7 bases matching TRBD1. Losses at the gene ends were 6 bases for V and 12 bases for J; bases not matched to a gene: 11. Germline V CDR1 and CDR2: SEHNR, FQNEAQ (reference sequence). The CDR3 has 14 residues. CDR3 region: CASRLQGTSEPLHF. DNA for the CDR3: TGTGCCAGCAGGCTACAGGGGACGTCGGAACCCCTCCACTTT.